These 31 T cell receptor beta chains were sequenced from one sample in a study of T cell changes during pregnancy in multiple sclerosis (dated by TCRdb to the late 2010s). Receptor amplification or capture employed the immunoSEQ multiplex PCR assay. The source is immuneACCESS, and TCRdb retained only in-frame sequences with V and J called. Part of the clones is not carried over; for the studies checked, unresolved V genes explain less than half of this, and the remainder is unexplained. Counted in this sample were over 45,000 clones; around 90% of them appeared once. The ten largest clones represent about 1.2% of the sample. Sequenced material: CD4+ T cells from peripheral blood mononuclear cells, taken in the second trimester of pregnancy. Every receptor here comes from a female donor with multiple sclerosis, enrolled in a pregnancy study.

In this sample, this clone turned up a few times. This chain uses TRBV5-1 with TRBJ1-1, with a weak D call TRBD1 (5 bases). Trimming removed 2 bases at V and 10 bases at J, with 12 bases between. This CDR3 has 12 amino acids. Germline V lookup: CDR1 SGHRS, CDR2 YFSETQ. CDR3 protein: CASSFQGMAAFF. CDR3 DNA: TGCGCCAGCAGCTTCCAGGGCATGGCAGCTTTCTTT.

This rearrangement joins TRBV5-1 to TRBJ2-7; 14 bases are shared with TRBD2. The CDR3 contains 16 residues. J gave up 5 bases and V 0 bases, and 4 bases lay outside the gene matches. Germline-derived CDR1 and CDR2 are SGHRS and YFSETQ. Here the CDR3 reads CASSLGLAGGPDEQYF. DNA for the CDR3: TGCGCCAGCAGCTTGGGACTAGCGGGAGGGCCTGACGAGCAGTACTTC.

This chain joins TRBV7-8 and TRBJ2-2; perhaps TRBD2 as D (6 bases). Germline loops: CDR1 SGHVS, CDR2 FQNEAQ. Trimming cost V 8 bases and J 5 bases, with 12 bases left between them. This CDR3 region has 13 residues. CDR3 in amino acids: CASSWDLTGELFF. The CDR3 bases are TGTGCCAGCTCCTGGGACTTAACCGGGGAGCTGTTTTTT.

The CDR3 DNA follows: TGTGCCAGCAGCCCCCCCGGGACAGCTAATGAAAAACTGTTTTTT. Translating it yields CASSPPGTANEKLFF. The rearrangement uses TRBV11-2 and TRBJ1-4; TRBD1 agrees at 7 bases. J was trimmed by 3 bases and V by 5 bases; bases with no gene match: 6. In germline, CDR1 is SGHAT, CDR2 FQNNGV. This CDR3 comprises 15 residues.

The genes are TRBV7-2 and TRBJ1-5, with D possibly TRBD1 on 6 matching bases. CDR1 and CDR2 (germline): SGHTA, FQGNSA. Trimming stripped 4 bases from V and 8 bases from J, with 12 bases between. This CDR3 is 13 amino acids long. The CDR3 DNA sequence: TGTGCCAGCAGCTCCGACAGGTTCGAGCCCCAGCATTTT. Amino acids: CASSSDRFEPQHF.

This clone appeared once. The chain joins TRBV18 to TRBJ1-4; D uncertain. CDR1 and CDR2 from the germline V gene are KGHSH and LQKENI. Trimming shortened V by 6 bases and J by 6 bases, and 8 bases separated the two germline ends. This CDR3 spans 12 amino acids. The CDR3 coding sequence is TGTGCCAGCTCCCCCCTTTATGAAAAACTGTTTTTT. Translated, it gives CASSPLYEKLFF.

V usage is TRBV4-1 and J usage is TRBJ2-1, with D unclear. CDR1 and CDR2 from the germline V gene are MGHRA and YSYEKL. This CDR3 is built from 16 residues. The V and J ends lost 3 bases and 0 bases respectively, with 12 bases between them. The CDR3: CASSQEILLSYNEQFF. The CDR3 DNA sequence: TGCGCCAGCAGCCAGGAGATTCTCCTCTCCTACAATGAGCAGTTCTTC.

J is TRBJ1-5 and V is TRBV7-8; D is perhaps TRBD1 (6 bases). Per the germline V gene, CDR1 is SGHVS and CDR2 is FQNEAQ. The CDR3 spans 14 residues. V lost 4 bases and J 3 bases, leaving 10 bases between the germline ends. The CDR3 sequence: CASSSDSPNQPQHF. CDR3 DNA sequence: TGTGCCAGCAGCTCGGACAGCCCCAATCAGCCCCAGCATTTT.

This clone came up a few times. This sequence joins TRBV11-2 and TRBJ1-4; 7 nucleotides match TRBD1. CDR1 and CDR2 (germline): SGHAT, FQNNGV. After removal of 2 bases from V and 11 bases from J, the junction contained 8 bases not matched to a gene. The CDR3 loop spans 14 amino acids. For the CDR3, the DNA is TGTGCCAGCAGCTTAAATCAAGGGGGCGGGAAACTGTTTTTT. Protein sequence: CASSLNQGGGKLFF. The full variable domain, rest sourced from reference TRBV11-2 and TRBJ1-4, is EAGVAQSPRYKIIEKRQSVAFWCNPISGHATLYWYQQILGQGPKLLIQFQNNGVVDDSQLPKDRFSAERLKGVDSTLKIQPAKLEDSAVYLCASSLNQGGGKLFFGSGTQLSVL.

The sample holds a few counts of this clone. The V and J genes are TRBV4-2 and TRBJ1-2, with TRBD1 matching over 7 bases. V dropped 1 base and J dropped 4; count of bases not matched to a gene: 3. The CDR3 contains 14 residues. Germline V lookup: CDR1 LGHNA, CDR2 YNFKEQ. CDR3 sequence: CASSQGQGGYGYTF. DNA of the CDR3: TGTGCCAGCAGCCAAGGACAGGGCGGCTATGGCTACACCTTC.

This clone was observed once. The chain uses TRBV19 and TRBJ1-5; the D gene is possibly TRBD1 (6 bases). The CDR3 consists of 16 residues. V was pared by 3 bases and J by 0 bases, with 12 bases between. Germline V gene lookup returns CDR1 LNHDA and CDR2 SQIVND (reference sequence). CDR3 in DNA: TGTGCCAGTAGTATCAGGGGCGGATATAGCAATCAGCCCCAGCATTTT. Protein sequence: CASSIRGGYSNQPQHF.

This chain links TRBV7-8 with TRBJ2-7; possible D gene TRBD1, 6 bases. Deletions cut 2 bases from V and 6 bases from J, with 17 bases between. The CDR3 covers 15 residues. The germline CDR1 and CDR2 sequences are SGHVS and FQNEAQ. The CDR3 region is CASSLILGRGSEQYF. The CDR3 region has the DNA TGTGCCAGCAGCTTAATACTCGGCAGGGGAAGCGAGCAGTACTTC.

V and J are TRBV19 and TRBJ2-7; 9 bases are a match to TRBD2. CDR1 and CDR2 from the germline V gene are LNHDA and SQIVND (reference sequence). After removal of 4 bases from V and 5 bases from J, the junction contained 12 bases not matched to a gene. The CDR3 is made up of 16 amino acids. The CDR3 reads CASSNIPGLAFHEQYF. The DNA of the CDR3 is TGTGCCAGTAGTAATATCCCGGGACTAGCATTCCACGAGCAGTACTTC.

CDR3 loop: CASSQSQGQNSPLHF. CDR3 coding DNA: TGTGCCAGCAGCCAATCACAGGGGCAGAATTCACCCCTCCACTTT. The chain joins TRBV7-9 to TRBJ1-6; TRBD1 aligns across 7 bases. The germline V gene has CDR1 SEHNR and CDR2 FQNEAQ (reference sequence). The CDR3 loop spans 15 amino acids. The ends lost 5 bases at V and 7 bases at J; junction bases unmatched: 8. The complete variable domain, with remaining parts taken from reference TRBV7-9 and TRBJ1-6, reads DTGVSQNPRHKITKRGQNVTFRCDPISEHNRLYWYRQTLGQGPEFLTYFQNEAQLEKSRLLSDRFSAERPKGSFSTLEIQRTEQGDSAMYLCASSQSQGQNSPLHFGNGTRLTVT.

The V call is TRBV5-4, the J call TRBJ2-7, with a tentative D call TRBD1 (6 bases). CDR1 is SGHNT, CDR2 YYREEE, per germline (reference sequence). This CDR3 has 13 amino acids. The V and J ends lost 4 bases and 6 bases respectively, with 14 bases between them. CDR3 protein: CASSLPRDTEQYF. The CDR3 DNA reads TGTGCCAGCAGCCTACCAAGGGACACCGAGCAGTACTTC.

This chain links TRBV27 with TRBJ2-3; a weak D match, TRBD2 (5 bases). CDR1 MNHEY and CDR2 SMNVEV come from the germline V gene (reference sequence). CDR3 length: 13 amino acids. V was trimmed by 2 bases and J by 4 bases, leaving 7 bases between them. This CDR3 reads CASSLLASDTQYF. The CDR3 coding sequence is TGTGCCAGCAGTTTACTAGCTTCAGATACGCAGTATTTT.

The J gene is TRBJ2-3, the V gene TRBV11-3; 7 bases match TRBD1. This CDR3 spans 16 amino acids. The V and J ends lost 1 base and 1 base, in that order; junction bases with no gene match: 5. Germline CDR1 reads SGHNT; CDR2 reads YENEEA. CDR3 coding DNA: TGTGCCAGCAGCTTAGTTCACAGGGGAGGCACAGATACGCAGTATTTT. Translating gives CASSLVHRGGTDTQYF.

This clone occurred a few times. The chain's CDR3 is CASGSPSEAFF. For the CDR3, the DNA is TGTGCTAGTGGTTCCCCGTCTGAAGCTTTCTTT. The V call is TRBV12-5, the J call TRBJ1-1; the D is unclear. V lost 4 bases and J lost 6, with 6 bases in between. This CDR3 comprises 11 residues. CDR1 and CDR2 (germline): LGHNT, FRNRAP. The variable domain in full, with the rest retrieved from reference TRBV12-5 and TRBJ1-1, is DARVTQTPRHKVTEMGQEVTMRCQPILGHNTVFWYRQTMMQGLELLAYFRNRAPLDDSGMPKDRFSAEMPDATLATLKIQPSEPRDSAVYFCASGSPSEAFFGQGTRLTVV.

CDR3 sequence (DNA): TGTGCCAGCAACTACCGCGGGAGCGGTGGCTATGGCTACACCTTC. Protein sequence: CASNYRGSGGYGYTF. The chain is built from TRBV2 and TRBJ1-2; D is unresolved. With 7 bases removed from V and 4 bases from J, the gap between germline ends came to 19 bases. CDR3 length: 15 residues. Per germline, CDR1 SNHLY and CDR2 FYNNEI.

This clone has only one observation. V usage is TRBV28 and J usage is TRBJ1-1, with D uncertain. The germline CDR1 and CDR2 sequences are MDHEN and SYDVKM. Trimming stripped 6 bases from V and 4 bases from J, with 12 bases between. CDR3 length: 13 residues. CDR3 DNA sequence: TGTGCCAGCAGCTCCACTTACGTCACTGAAGCTTTCTTT. This sequence encodes CASSSTYVTEAFF.

The rearrangement links TRBV18 to TRBJ1-1; a weak D match, TRBD1 (6 bases). CDR1 and CDR2 from the germline V gene are KGHSH and LQKENI. The CDR3 runs 13 residues. The V end lost 3 bases, the J end lost 4 bases, and 9 bases lay between the germline ends. CDR3 residues: CASSPGGRTEAFF. In DNA form, the CDR3 reads TGTGCCAGCTCACCCGGGGGGCGCACTGAAGCTTTCTTT.

This rearrangement joins TRBV5-1 to TRBJ2-2, with unresolved D. Germline CDR1 SGHRS, CDR2 YFSETQ. The CDR3 loop spans 16 amino acids. The V and J ends lost 4 bases and 5 bases respectively, with 18 bases between them. Written as DNA, the CDR3 is TGCGCCAGCAGCCCCCGTATCCATCGGAGTACCGGGGAGCTGTTTTTT. It codes for CASSPRIHRSTGELFF.

The chain has TRBV6-1 and TRBJ2-2, with 10 bases fitting TRBD1. This CDR3 comprises 14 residues. V trimming: 7 bases; J trimming: 4 bases; junction bases outside the gene matches: 3. The germline V gene has CDR1 MNHNS and CDR2 SASEGT. CDR3 region: CASTRTGGTGELFF. The CDR3 nucleotides are TGTGCCAGCACCAGGACAGGGGGCACCGGGGAGCTGTTTTTT.

The V and J genes are TRBV7-9 and TRBJ2-3; D uncertain. The CDR3 is 14 amino acids. Trimming cost V 1 base and J 2 bases, with 7 bases left between them. From germline, CDR1 is SEHNR and CDR2 FQNEAQ (reference sequence). The CDR3: CASSLVDSTDTQYF. CDR3 nucleotides: TGTGCCAGCAGCTTAGTAGACTCCACAGATACGCAGTATTTT.

The chain links TRBV7-8 to TRBJ2-3; 9 bases fit TRBD2. Germline assignment: CDR1 SGHVS and CDR2 FQNEAQ. J lost 4 bases, V lost 7 bases, and 12 bases had no gene match. The length of the CDR3 is 16 residues. The CDR3 region has the DNA TGTGCCAGCACCTACGTTAGCGGGAGACTTCCAGATACGCAGTATTTT. Amino acid sequence: CASTYVSGRLPDTQYF.

This chain connects TRBV27 to TRBJ2-3; 7 bases map to TRBD1. This CDR3 has 13 residues. Germline values: CDR1 MNHEY, CDR2 SMNVEV (reference sequence). Unmatched junction bases numbered 1, after V lost 6 bases and J lost 1 base. In DNA form, the CDR3 reads TGTGCCAGCAGAACAGGGGGCACAGATACGCAGTATTTT. This sequence encodes CASRTGGTDTQYF.

The chain recombines TRBV11-1 with TRBJ2-7; 9 nucleotides line up with TRBD1. This CDR3 comprises 14 residues. The germline V gene has CDR1 SGHAT and CDR2 FQDESV (reference sequence). Trimming at V came to 5 bases and at J to 5 bases, leaving 7 bases not matched to a gene. The CDR3 DNA is TGTGCCAGCAGCGTACAGGGGGCGAACAACGAGCAGTACTTC. It codes for CASSVQGANNEQYF.

V and J are TRBV13 and TRBJ1-5; D gene unclear. The germline V gene encodes CDR1 PRHDT and CDR2 FYEKMQ (reference sequence). V lost 1 base, J lost 4 bases, and 5 bases lay in between. This CDR3 has 13 amino acids. CDR3 bases: TGTGCCAGCAGCTTAGCTCGGAATCAGCCCCAGCATTTT. Translated, it gives CASSLARNQPQHF. The full variable domain, rest sourced from reference TRBV13 and TRBJ1-5, is AAGVIQSPRHLIKEKRETATLKCYPIPRHDTVYWYQQGPGQDPQFLISFYEKMQSDKGSIPDRFSAQQFSDYHSELNMSSLELGDSALYFCASSLARNQPQHFGDGTRLSIL.

The CDR3 region is CASNSGDSTDTQYF. The CDR3 DNA reads as TGTGCCAGCAATAGCGGGGATAGCACAGATACGCAGTATTTT. V and J are TRBV6-1 and TRBJ2-3; 8 nucleotides match TRBD2. The V segment lost 7 bases and the J segment 0 bases; nucleotides outside the gene matches: 3. CDR1 and CDR2 (germline): MNHNS, SASEGT. The CDR3 is made up of 14 amino acids.

V gene TRBV30 combines with J gene TRBJ1-3; D is possibly TRBD1 (6 bases). This CDR3 has 18 amino acids. Trimming stripped 2 bases from V and 0 bases from J, with 20 bases between. The germline CDR1 and CDR2 sequences are GTSNPN and SVGIG (reference sequence). The CDR3 region is CAWSKTRDTLYSGNTIYF. The CDR3 nucleotides read TGTGCCTGGAGTAAAACCCGGGACACTTTATACTCTGGAAACACCATATATTTT.

This chain joins TRBV7-8 and TRBJ2-5, with D hard to call. Germline CDR1 SGHVS, CDR2 FQNEAQ. The V gene lost 5 bases and the J gene lost 2 bases, with 15 bases spanning the gap. The CDR3 covers 15 residues. The CDR3 sequence: CASSPRGTSQETQYF. As DNA, the CDR3 is TGTGCCAGCAGCCCCCGAGGAACTTCTCAAGAGACCCAGTACTTC.